Below are 2 T cell receptor beta chains sequenced from a single sample in a study of blood T cells in healthy people across ages. A sample-barcoded 5' primer and a J-beta primer mix were used in a second PCR of about 7 to 11 cycles. TCRdb reanalysed the 5' RACE reads using MiXCR and keeps one entry per CDR3 protein. The data show 1.5 million to 2 million distinct CDR3 sequences, around 50% seen once. Source material: blood. Every receptor here comes from a woman aged 40 to 50 in good health.

The chain uses TRBV7-8 and TRBJ1-6; 7 bases align to TRBD1. J gave up 7 bases and V 4 bases, and 13 bases lay outside the gene matches. The CDR3 loop spans 17 amino acids. CDR1 is SGHVS, CDR2 FQNEAQ, per germline. The CDR3 sequence: CASSSRGGSYGNSPLHF. For the CDR3, the DNA is TGTGCCAGCAGCTCCCGAGGGGGCAGTTATGGGAATTCACCCCTCCACTTT.

The CDR3 sequence: CSVRGGRNNEQFF. The CDR3 DNA is TGCAGCGTCCGGGGGGGCCGGAACAATGAGCAGTTCTTC. The chain carries TRBV29-1 and TRBJ2-1; TRBD2 agrees at 8 bases. The CDR3 is made up of 13 amino acids. The germline V gene encodes CDR1 SQVTM and CDR2 ANQGSEA. Germline trimming cut 6 bases from V and 5 bases from J; bases unmatched to any gene: 6.